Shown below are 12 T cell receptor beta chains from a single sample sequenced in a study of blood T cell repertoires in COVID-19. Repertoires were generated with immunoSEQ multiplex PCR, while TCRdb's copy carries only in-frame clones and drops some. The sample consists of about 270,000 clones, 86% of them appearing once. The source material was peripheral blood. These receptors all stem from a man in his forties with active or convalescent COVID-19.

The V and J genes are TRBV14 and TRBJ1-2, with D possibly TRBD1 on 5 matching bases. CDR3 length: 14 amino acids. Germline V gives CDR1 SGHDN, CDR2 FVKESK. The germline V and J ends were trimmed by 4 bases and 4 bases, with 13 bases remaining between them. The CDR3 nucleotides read TGTGCCAGCAGCCCCCAGGCAGGGCTCTATGGCTACACCTTC. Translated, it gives CASSPQAGLYGYTF. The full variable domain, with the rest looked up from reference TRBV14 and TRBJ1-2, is EAGVTQFPSHSVIEKGQTVTLRCDPISGHDNLYWYRRVMGKEIKFLLHFVKESKQDESGMPNNRFLAERTGGTYSTLKVQPAELEDSGVYFCASSPQAGLYGYTFGSGTRLTVV.

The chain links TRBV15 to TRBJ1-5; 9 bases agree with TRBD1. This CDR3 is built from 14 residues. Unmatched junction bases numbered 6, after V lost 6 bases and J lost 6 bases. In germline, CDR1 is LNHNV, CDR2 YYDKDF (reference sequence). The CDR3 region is CATRPTGGTQPQHF. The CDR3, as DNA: TGTGCCACCAGGCCCACAGGGGGCACTCAGCCCCAGCATTTT. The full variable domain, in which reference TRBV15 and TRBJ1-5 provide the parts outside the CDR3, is DAMVIQNPRYQVTQFGKPVTLSCSQTLNHNVMYWYQQKSSQAPKLLFHYYDKDFNNEADTPDNFQSRRPNTSFCFLDIRSPGLGDTAMYLCATRPTGGTQPQHFGDGTRLSIL.

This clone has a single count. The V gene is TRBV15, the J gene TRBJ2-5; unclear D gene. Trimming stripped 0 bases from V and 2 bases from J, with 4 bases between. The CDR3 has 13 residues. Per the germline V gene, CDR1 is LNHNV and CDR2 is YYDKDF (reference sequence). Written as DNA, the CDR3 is TGTGCCACCAGCAGAGACAGACAAGAGACCCAGTACTTC. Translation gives CATSRDRQETQYF.

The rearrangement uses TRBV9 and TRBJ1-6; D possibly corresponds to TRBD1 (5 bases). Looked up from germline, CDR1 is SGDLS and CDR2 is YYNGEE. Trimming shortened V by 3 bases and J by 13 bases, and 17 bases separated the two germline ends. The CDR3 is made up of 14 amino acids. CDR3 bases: TGTGCCAGCAGCGAGGGGTGGCGGGGCGAGCCCCTCCACTTT. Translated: CASSEGWRGEPLHF.

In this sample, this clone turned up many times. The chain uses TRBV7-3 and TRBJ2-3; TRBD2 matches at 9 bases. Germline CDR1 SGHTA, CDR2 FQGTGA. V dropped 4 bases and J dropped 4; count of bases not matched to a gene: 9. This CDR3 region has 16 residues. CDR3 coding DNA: TGTGCCAGCAGCTCGCTCGGCGGGGGGGAATCAGATACGCAGTATTTT. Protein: CASSSLGGGESDTQYF.

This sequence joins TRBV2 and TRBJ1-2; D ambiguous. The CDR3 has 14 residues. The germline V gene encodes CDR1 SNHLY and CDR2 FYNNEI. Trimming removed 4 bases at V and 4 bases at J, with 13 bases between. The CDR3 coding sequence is TGTGCCAGCAGTGCTCATCAGGCAGGCTATGGCTACACCTTC. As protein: CASSAHQAGYGYTF.

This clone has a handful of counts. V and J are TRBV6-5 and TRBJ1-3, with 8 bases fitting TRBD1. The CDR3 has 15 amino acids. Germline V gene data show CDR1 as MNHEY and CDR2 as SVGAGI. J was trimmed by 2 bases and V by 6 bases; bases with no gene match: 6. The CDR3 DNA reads TGTGCCAGCAGCACCCTGGGACAGGCTGGAAACACCATATATTTT. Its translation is CASSTLGQAGNTIYF.

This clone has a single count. CDR3 sequence reads: CASSLPGVGSYEQYF. The CDR3 bases are TGCGCCAGCAGCCTCCCAGGGGTAGGGTCATACGAGCAGTACTTC. The chain links TRBV5-1 to TRBJ2-7, with D perhaps TRBD1 (6 bases). The ends were cut back, 4 bases at V and 4 bases at J, with 18 bases in the middle. The CDR3 is made up of 15 amino acids. Looked up from germline, CDR1 is SGHRS and CDR2 is YFSETQ.

The CDR3 region has the DNA TGTGCCGCGGGGCGAGGAGCCTACGAGCAGTACTTC. This codes for CAAGRGAYEQYF. This rearrangement joins TRBV27 to TRBJ2-7; the D gene is possibly TRBD2 (6 bases). The CDR3 has 12 amino acids. Trimming removed 11 bases at V and 2 bases at J, with 13 bases between. Germline assignment: CDR1 MNHEY and CDR2 SMNVEV (reference sequence).

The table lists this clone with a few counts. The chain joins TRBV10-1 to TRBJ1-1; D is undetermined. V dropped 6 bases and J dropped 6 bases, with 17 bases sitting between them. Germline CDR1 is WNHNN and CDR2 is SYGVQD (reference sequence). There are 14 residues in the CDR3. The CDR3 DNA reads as TGCGCCAGCAGACCGACCTCCTGGAGGTCTGAAGCTTTCTTT. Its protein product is CASRPTSWRSEAFF.

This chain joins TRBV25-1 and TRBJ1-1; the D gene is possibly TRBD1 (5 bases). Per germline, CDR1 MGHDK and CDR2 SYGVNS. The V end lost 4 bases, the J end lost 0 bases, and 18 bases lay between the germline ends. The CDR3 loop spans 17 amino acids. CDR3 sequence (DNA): TGTGCCAGCAGTGCCAAGGTCGGGGGACCCGTGAACACTGAAGCTTTCTTT. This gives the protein CASSAKVGGPVNTEAFF.

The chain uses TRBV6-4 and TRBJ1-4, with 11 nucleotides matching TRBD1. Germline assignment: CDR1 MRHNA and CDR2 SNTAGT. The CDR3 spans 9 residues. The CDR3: CLRDRGLFF. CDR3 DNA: TGTCTCCGGGACAGGGGGCTGTTTTTT.